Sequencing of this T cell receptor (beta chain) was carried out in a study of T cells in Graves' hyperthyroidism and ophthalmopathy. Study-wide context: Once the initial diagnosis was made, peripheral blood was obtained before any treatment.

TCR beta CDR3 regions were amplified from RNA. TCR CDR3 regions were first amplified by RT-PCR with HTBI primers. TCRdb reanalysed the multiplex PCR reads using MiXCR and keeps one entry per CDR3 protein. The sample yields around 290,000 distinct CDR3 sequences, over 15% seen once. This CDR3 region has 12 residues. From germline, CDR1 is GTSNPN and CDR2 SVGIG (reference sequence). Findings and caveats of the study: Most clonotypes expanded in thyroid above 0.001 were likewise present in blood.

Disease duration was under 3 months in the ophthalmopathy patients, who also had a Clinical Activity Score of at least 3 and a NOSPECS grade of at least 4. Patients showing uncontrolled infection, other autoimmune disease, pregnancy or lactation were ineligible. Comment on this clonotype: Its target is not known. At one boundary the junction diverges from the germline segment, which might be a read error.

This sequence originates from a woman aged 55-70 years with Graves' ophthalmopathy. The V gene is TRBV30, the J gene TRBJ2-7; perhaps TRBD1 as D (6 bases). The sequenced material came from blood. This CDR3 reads CAWSQGSYGQYF. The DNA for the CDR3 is TGTGCCTGGAGCCAGGGGAGCTACGGGCAGTACTTC.